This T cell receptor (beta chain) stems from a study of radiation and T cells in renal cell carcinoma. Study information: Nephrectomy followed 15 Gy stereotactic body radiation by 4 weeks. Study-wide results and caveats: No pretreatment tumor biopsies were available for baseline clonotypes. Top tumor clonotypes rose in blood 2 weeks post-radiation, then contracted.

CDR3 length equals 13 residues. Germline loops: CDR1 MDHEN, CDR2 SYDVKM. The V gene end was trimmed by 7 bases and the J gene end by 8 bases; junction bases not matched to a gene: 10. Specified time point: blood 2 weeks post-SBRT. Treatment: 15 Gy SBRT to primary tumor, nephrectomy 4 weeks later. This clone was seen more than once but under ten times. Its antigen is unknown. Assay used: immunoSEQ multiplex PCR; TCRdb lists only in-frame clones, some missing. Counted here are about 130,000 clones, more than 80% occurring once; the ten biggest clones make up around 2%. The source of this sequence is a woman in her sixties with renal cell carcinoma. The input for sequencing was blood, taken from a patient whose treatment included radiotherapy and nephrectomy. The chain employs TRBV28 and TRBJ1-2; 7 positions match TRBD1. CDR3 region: CASNGQAVGGYTF. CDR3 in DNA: TGTGCCAGCAACGGACAGGCGGTAGGGGGCTACACCTTC.